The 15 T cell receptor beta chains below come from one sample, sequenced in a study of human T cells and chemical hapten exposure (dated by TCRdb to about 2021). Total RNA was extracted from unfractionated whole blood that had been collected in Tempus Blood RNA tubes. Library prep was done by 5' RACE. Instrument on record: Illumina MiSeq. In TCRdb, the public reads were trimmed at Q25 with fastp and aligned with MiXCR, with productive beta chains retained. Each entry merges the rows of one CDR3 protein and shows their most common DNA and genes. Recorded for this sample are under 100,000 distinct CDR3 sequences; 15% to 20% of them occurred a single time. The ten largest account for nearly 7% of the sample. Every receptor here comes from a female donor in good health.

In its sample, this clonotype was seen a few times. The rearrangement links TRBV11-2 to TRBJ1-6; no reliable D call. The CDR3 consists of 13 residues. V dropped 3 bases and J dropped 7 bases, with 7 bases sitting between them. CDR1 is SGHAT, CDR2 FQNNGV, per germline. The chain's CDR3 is CASSFQQNSPLHF. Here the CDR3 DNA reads TGTGCCAGCAGCTTTCAGCAGAATTCACCCCTCCACTTT.

In DNA form, the CDR3 reads TGTGCCAGCAGCTTAGCGGGGGGCGCTGGAAACACCATATATTTT. It translates to CASSLAGGAGNTIYF. The chain couples TRBV7-9 to TRBJ1-3, with D possibly TRBD1 on 6 matching bases. V lost 0 bases and J 2 bases, leaving 8 bases between the germline ends. The CDR3 is 15 amino acids. The V gene's germline CDR1 is SEHNR and CDR2 FQNEAQ (reference sequence).

The CDR3 region has the DNA TGCGCCAGCAGCCTCCGACAGTATGCAACTAATGAAAAACTGTTTTTT. Protein sequence: CASSLRQYATNEKLFF. The genes are TRBV5-1 and TRBJ1-4, with TRBD1 as a possible D gene (5 bases). This CDR3 is built from 16 residues. V was trimmed by 4 bases and J by 0 bases, leaving 13 bases between them. Germline loops: CDR1 SGHRS, CDR2 YFSETQ.

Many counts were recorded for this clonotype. The CDR3 nucleotides are TGTGCCAGCAGCCAAGATCTTTGGAGGACCGAGAACACTGAAGCTTTCTTT. Its translation: CASSQDLWRTENTEAFF. The gene calls are TRBV4-2 and TRBJ1-1; D gene unclear. The V end was cut by 0 bases, the J end by 1 base, with 15 bases between. The CDR3 has 17 amino acids. Looked up from germline, CDR1 is LGHNA and CDR2 is YNFKEQ.

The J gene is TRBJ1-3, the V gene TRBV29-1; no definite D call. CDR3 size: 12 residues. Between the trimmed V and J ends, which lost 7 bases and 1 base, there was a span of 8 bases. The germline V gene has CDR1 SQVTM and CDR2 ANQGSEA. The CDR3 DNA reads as TGCAGCGCCCTCTCTTCTGGAAACACCATATATTTT. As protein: CSALSSGNTIYF.

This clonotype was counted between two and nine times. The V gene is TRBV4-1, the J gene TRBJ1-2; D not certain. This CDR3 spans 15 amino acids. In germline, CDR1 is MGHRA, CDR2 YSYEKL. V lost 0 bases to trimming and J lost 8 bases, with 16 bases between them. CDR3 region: CASSQEVGQASGYTF. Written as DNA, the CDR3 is TGCGCCAGCAGCCAAGAAGTAGGGCAGGCGAGCGGCTACACCTTC.

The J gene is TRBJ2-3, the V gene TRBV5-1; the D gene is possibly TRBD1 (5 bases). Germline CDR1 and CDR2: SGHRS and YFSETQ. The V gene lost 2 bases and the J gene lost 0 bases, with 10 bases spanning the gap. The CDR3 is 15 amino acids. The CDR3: CASSFTGPSTDTQYF. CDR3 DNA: TGCGCCAGCAGCTTTACAGGACCTAGCACAGATACGCAGTATTTT.

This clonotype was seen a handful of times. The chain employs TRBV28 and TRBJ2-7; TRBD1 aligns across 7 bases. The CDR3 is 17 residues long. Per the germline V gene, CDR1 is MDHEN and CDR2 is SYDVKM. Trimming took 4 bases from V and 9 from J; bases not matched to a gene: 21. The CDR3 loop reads CASSSQKGTDPTKVQYF. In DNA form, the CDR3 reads TGTGCCAGCAGTTCCCAGAAAGGGACAGACCCTACGAAGGTGCAGTACTTC.

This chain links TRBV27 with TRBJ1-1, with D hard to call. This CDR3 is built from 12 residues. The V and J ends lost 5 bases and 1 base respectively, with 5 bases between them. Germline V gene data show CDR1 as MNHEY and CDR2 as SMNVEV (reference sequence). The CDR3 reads CASSPQNTEAFF. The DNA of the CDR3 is TGTGCCAGCAGTCCCCAGAACACTGAAGCTTTCTTT.

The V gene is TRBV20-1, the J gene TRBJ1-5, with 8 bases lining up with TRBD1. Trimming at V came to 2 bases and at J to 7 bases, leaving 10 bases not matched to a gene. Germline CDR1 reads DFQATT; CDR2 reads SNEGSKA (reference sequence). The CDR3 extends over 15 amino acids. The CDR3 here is CSARRRQGAIQPQHF. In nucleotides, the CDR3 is TGCAGTGCTAGAAGGCGGCAGGGGGCGATCCAGCCCCAGCATTTT.

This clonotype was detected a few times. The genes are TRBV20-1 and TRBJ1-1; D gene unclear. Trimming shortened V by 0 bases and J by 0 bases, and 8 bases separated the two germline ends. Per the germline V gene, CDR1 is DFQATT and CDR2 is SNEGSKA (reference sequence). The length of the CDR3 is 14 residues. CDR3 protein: CSARDPMVNTEAFF. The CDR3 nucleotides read TGCAGTGCTAGAGATCCGATGGTGAACACTGAAGCTTTCTTT.

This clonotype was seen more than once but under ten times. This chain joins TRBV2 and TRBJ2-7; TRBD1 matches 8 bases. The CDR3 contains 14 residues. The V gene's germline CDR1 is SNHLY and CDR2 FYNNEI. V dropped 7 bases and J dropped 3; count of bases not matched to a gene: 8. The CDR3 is CASIQRGQDYEQYF. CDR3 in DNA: TGTGCCAGCATCCAAAGGGGACAGGACTACGAGCAGTACTTC.

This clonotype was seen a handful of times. The CDR3 DNA reads as TGCGCCAGCAGCCAAGATTTCCAGACCGCTTATTGGGGCTACACCTTC. This translates into CASSQDFQTAYWGYTF. This chain links TRBV4-1 with TRBJ1-2; D call uncertain. This CDR3 has 16 residues. V dropped 0 bases and J dropped 8 bases, with 19 bases sitting between them. Germline V lookup: CDR1 MGHRA, CDR2 YSYEKL.

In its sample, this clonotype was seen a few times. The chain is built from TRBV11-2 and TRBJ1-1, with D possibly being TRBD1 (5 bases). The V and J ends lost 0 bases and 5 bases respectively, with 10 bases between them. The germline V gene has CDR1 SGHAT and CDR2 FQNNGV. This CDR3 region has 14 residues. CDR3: CASSLDAAGTEAFF. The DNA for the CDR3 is TGTGCCAGCAGCTTAGATGCGGCAGGGACTGAAGCTTTCTTT.

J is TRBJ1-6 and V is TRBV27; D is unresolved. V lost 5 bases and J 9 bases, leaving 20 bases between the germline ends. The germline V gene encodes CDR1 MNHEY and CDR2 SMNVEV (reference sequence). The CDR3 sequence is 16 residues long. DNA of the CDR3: TGTGCCAGCAGTCCGGTCGATACCCAGCTGGGTTCACCCCTCCACTTT. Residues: CASSPVDTQLGSPLHF.